This is a list of T cell receptor beta chains from one sample in a study of PD-L1 blockade in urothelial cancer. Sequenced by immunoSEQ multiplex PCR; TCRdb stores in-frame clones only, minus some. Of 40,000 or so clones listed, approximately 89% are singletons. Material: PBMCs, obtained around atezolizumab (anti-PD-L1) treatment. These receptors all come from a woman in her sixties or seventies with urothelial cancer. Both conserved end residues are part of each CDR3. The D gene is left open where the match is weak. The size entry is marked missing in some rows and otherwise reads once, few, many or a size class.

>TRBJ2-2|once|NA|15|TRBV28
CASSLQGRSTGELFF
TGTGCCAGCAGTTTACAGGGGCGATCCACCGGGGAGCTGTTTTTT
>TRBJ2-7|few|NA|13|TRBV4-2
CASSQDEVGEQYF
TGTGCCAGCAGCCAAGATGAGGTTGGGGAGCAGTACTTC
>TRBJ2-2|NA|NA|14|TRBV19
CASSTRLGAGGLFF
TGTGCCAGTAGTACTAGACTCGGCGCCGGGGGGCTGTTTTTT
>TRBJ2-7|NA|NA|15|TRBV9
CASSVRDSSSYEQYF
TGTGCCAGCAGCGTACGGGACTCCTCCTCCTACGAGCAGTACTTC
>TRBJ2-1|NA|TRBD2|13|TRBV5-6
CASSLTLAVEQFF
TGTGCCAGCAGCTTGACCCTAGCGGTAGAGCAGTTCTTC
>TRBJ2-1|NA|NA|15|TRBV4-3
CASSQDQGSYNEQFF
TGCGCCAGCAGCCAAGATCAGGGATCCTACAATGAGCAGTTCTTC
>TRBJ2-1|NA|TRBD2|19|TRBV7-6
CASSPQGGLAVSSYNEQFF
TGTGCCAGCAGCCCCCAGGGGGGACTAGCGGTTAGCTCCTACAATGAGCAGTTCTTC
>TRBJ2-5|NA|TRBD1|15|TRBV4-3
CASSQDDRGRETQYF
TGCGCCAGCAGCCAAGATGACAGGGGGAGGGAGACCCAGTACTTC
>TRBJ2-3|NA|NA|16|TRBV7-2
CASSLQYGVSTDTQYF
TGTGCCAGCAGCTTACAATACGGAGTTAGCACAGATACGCAGTATTTT
>TRBJ2-7|NA|TRBD2|15|TRBV11-2
CASSVGTSGTYEQYF
TGTGCCAGCAGCGTCGGGACTAGCGGGACCTACGAGCAGTACTTC
>TRBJ2-1|NA|TRBD2|15|TRBV15
CATSPRLAGYNEQFF
TGTGCCACCAGCCCGCGGCTAGCGGGGTACAATGAGCAGTTCTTC
>TRBJ2-1|NA|NA|11|TRBV20-1
CSARSYNEQFF
TGCAGTGCTAGATCGTACAATGAGCAGTTCTTC
>TRBJ1-2|NA|TRBD1|13|TRBV28
CASSWDRFYGYTF
TGTGCCAGCAGTTGGGACAGGTTCTATGGCTACACCTTC
>TRBJ1-2|few|NA|13|TRBV12-5
CASGLDSYYGYTF
TGTGCTAGTGGTTTGGACAGTTACTATGGCTACACCTTC